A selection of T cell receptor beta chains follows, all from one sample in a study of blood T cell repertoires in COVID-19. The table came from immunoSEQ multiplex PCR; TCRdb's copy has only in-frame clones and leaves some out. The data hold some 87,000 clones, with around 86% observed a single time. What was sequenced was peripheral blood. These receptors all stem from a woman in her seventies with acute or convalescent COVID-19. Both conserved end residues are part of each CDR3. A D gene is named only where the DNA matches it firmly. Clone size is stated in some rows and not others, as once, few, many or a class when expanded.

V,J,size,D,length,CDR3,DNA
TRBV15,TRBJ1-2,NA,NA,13,CATSRGGLVGYTF,TGTGCCACCAGCAGAGGGGGCCTGGTTGGCTACACCTTC
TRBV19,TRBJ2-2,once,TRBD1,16,CASSIPGQAKTRELFF,TGTGCCAGTAGTATACCTGGACAGGCTAAAACCCGGGAGCTGTTTTTT
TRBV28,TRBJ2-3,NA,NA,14,CASSLQQAQGTQYF,TGTGCCAGCAGTTTACAGCAGGCACAGGGTACGCAGTATTTT
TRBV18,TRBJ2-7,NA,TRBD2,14,CASSLGLASYEQYF,TGTGCCAGCTCGTTGGGACTAGCAAGCTACGAGCAGTACTTC
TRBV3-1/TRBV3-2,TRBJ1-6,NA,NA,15,CASSQAAGLNSPLHF,TGTGCCAGCAGCCAAGCGGCAGGGCTTAATTCACCCCTCCACTTT
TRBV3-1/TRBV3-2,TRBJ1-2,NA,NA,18,CASSPLGYLRRGYDGYTF,TGTGCCAGCAGCCCCCTAGGTTATCTACGGCGGGGCTATGATGGCTACACCTTC
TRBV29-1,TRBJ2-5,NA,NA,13,CSVEAGSRETQYF,TGCAGCGTTGAAGCCGGGAGTAGGGAGACCCAGTACTTC
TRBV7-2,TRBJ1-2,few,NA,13,CASSSGTTYGYTF,TGTGCCAGCAGCTCCGGGACAACTTATGGCTACACCTTC
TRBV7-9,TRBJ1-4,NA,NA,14,CASSLKSREEKLFF,TGTGCCAGCAGCTTAAAGTCGAGAGAGGAAAAACTGTTTTTT
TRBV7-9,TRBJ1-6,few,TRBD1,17,CASSRTGTGGNNSPLHF,TGTGCCAGCAGCCGCACCGGGACAGGGGGTAATAATTCACCCCTCCACTTT
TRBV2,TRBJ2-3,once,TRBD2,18,CASRRPVGGGASTDTQYF,TGTGCCAGCAGGAGGCCAGTCGGCGGGGGGGCAAGCACAGATACGCAGTATTTT
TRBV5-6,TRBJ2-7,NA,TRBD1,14,CASSMGQGPYEQYF,TGTGCCAGCAGCATGGGACAGGGGCCGTACGAGCAGTACTTC
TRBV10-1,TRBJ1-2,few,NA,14,CASSESGSPYGYTF,TGCGCCAGCAGTGAGTCCGGGTCCCCCTATGGCTACACCTTC
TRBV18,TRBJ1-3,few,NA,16,CASSQQTGYSGNTIYF,TGTGCCAGCTCACAACAAACAGGGTACTCTGGAAACACCATATATTTT
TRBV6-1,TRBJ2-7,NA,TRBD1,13,CASSDRQGTEQYF,TGTGCCAGCAGTGACCGACAGGGGACCGAGCAGTACTTC
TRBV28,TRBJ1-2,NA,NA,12,CASSFGGYGYTF,TGTGCCAGCAGTTTTGGGGGGTATGGCTACACCTTC
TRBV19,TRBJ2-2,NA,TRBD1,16,CATLNRDRGQTGELFF,TGTGCCACCTTAAACCGGGACAGGGGCCAGACCGGGGAGCTGTTTTTT
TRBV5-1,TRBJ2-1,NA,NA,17,CASSLTTHSRSYNEQFF,TGCGCCAGCAGCTTGACTACCCATAGCCGGTCCTACAATGAGCAGTTCTTC
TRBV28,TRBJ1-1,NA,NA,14,CASSLLGGRTEAFF,TGTGCCAGCAGTTTATTGGGGGGGAGGACTGAAGCTTTCTTT
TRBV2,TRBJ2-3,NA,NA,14,CASSEFLAADTQYF,TGTGCCAGCAGTGAATTTTTGGCGGCAGATACGCAGTATTTT
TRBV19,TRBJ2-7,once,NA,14,CASSITGTSYEQYF,TGTGCCAGTAGTATTACTGGGACAAGTTACGAGCAGTACTTC
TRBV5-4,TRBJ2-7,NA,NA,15,CASSLSMAAQAEQYF,TGTGCCAGCAGCTTGTCCATGGCAGCCCAGGCCGAGCAGTACTTC
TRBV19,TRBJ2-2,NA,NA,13,CASSTWGAGELFF,TGTGCCAGTAGTACCTGGGGCGCCGGGGAGCTGTTTTTT
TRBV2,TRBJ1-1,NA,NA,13,CASASEGRTEAFF,TGTGCCAGCGCCTCGGAGGGTAGGACTGAAGCTTTCTTT
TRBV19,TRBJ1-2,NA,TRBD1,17,CASSTSGGTGGLYGYTF,TGTGCCAGTAGTACATCCGGGGGGACAGGGGGCCTCTATGGCTACACCTTC
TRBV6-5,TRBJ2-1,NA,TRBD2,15,CASSLSVSGSDEQFF,TGTGCCAGCAGTCTTTCCGTCAGCGGGAGTGATGAGCAGTTCTTC
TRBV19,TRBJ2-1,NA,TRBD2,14,CASSRTSGHNEQFF,TGTGCCAGTAGCCGCACTAGCGGACATAATGAGCAGTTCTTC
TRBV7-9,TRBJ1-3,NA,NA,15,CASSLASGSGNTIYF,TGTGCCAGCAGCTTAGCGTCAGGGTCTGGAAACACCATATATTTT
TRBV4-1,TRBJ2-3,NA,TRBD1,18,CASSQRHLTGGGTDTQYF,TGCGCCAGCAGCCAACGCCACCTGACAGGGGGCGGCACAGATACGCAGTATTTT
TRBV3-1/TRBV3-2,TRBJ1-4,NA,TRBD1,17,CASSQGLGQGGNEKLFF,TGTGCCAGCAGCCAAGGGCTCGGACAGGGCGGTAATGAAAAACTGTTTTTT
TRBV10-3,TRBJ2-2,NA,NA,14,CAISTGHATGELFF,TGTGCCATCAGTACAGGGCACGCCACCGGGGAGCTGTTTTTT